These T cell receptor beta chains were read from a single sample in a study of cytomegalovirus exposure and HLA in healthy donors. Some clones are missing from TCRdb's copy, which holds only in-frame ones; the method was immunoSEQ multiplex PCR. The profile shows about 180,000 clones, about 87% of them singletons. The sample taken for sequencing was PBMCs. Receptors originate from a woman in her thirties in good health and CMV-seronegative. Each CDR3 is given with its conserved first and last residue. D genes are given only for firm matches. A clone size is listed for some rows: how often the clone was seen (once, few, many), or a class if it is expanded.

clone_size: -; j_call: TRBJ2-3; d_call: -; v_call: TRBV5-1; cdr3_aa: CASSSVADTQYF; cdr3_nt: TGCGCCAGCAGCTCGGTTGCAGATACGCAGTATTTT
clone_size: few; j_call: TRBJ2-2; d_call: -; v_call: TRBV18; cdr3_aa: CASSRATNTGELFF; cdr3_nt: TGTGCCAGCTCACGAGCCACCAACACCGGGGAGCTGTTTTTT
clone_size: -; j_call: TRBJ1-4; d_call: -; v_call: TRBV5-6; cdr3_aa: CASSLAGQHATNEKLFF; cdr3_nt: TGTGCCAGCAGCTTGGCTGGACAGCATGCAACTAATGAAAAACTGTTTTTT
clone_size: -; j_call: TRBJ2-3; d_call: TRBD2; v_call: TRBV27; cdr3_aa: CASIPLGQRGTTDTQYF; cdr3_nt: TGTGCCAGCATCCCCCTGGGCCAGCGGGGCACCACAGATACGCAGTATTTT
clone_size: -; j_call: TRBJ1-5; d_call: TRBD1; v_call: TRBV7-9; cdr3_aa: CASSPGTGLNQPQHF; cdr3_nt: TGTGCCAGCAGCCCCGGGACAGGGCTCAATCAGCCCCAGCATTTT
clone_size: -; j_call: TRBJ1-2; d_call: -; v_call: TRBV15; cdr3_aa: CATSRGGTIYGYTF; cdr3_nt: TGTGCCACCAGCAGAGGGGGGACAATATATGGCTACACCTTC
clone_size: -; j_call: TRBJ1-2; d_call: -; v_call: TRBV6-1; cdr3_aa: CASSQRRRGGYTF; cdr3_nt: TGTGCCAGCAGTCAGCGACGGCGAGGGGGCTACACCTTC
clone_size: -; j_call: TRBJ2-1; d_call: TRBD2; v_call: TRBV2; cdr3_aa: CASSEFRGGYNEQFF; cdr3_nt: TGTGCCAGCAGTGAATTCCGGGGGGGCTACAATGAGCAGTTCTTC
clone_size: -; j_call: TRBJ1-4; d_call: TRBD1; v_call: TRBV7-2; cdr3_aa: CASSLVKGTGGREKLFF; cdr3_nt: TGTGCCAGCAGCTTAGTGAAGGGGACAGGGGGCCGGGAAAAACTGTTTTTT
clone_size: -; j_call: TRBJ2-7; d_call: -; v_call: TRBV6-1; cdr3_aa: CASFSGYEQYF; cdr3_nt: TGTGCCAGCTTTAGTGGTTACGAGCAGTACTTC
clone_size: -; j_call: TRBJ2-3; d_call: -; v_call: TRBV5-1; cdr3_aa: CASSWSYPGSQYF; cdr3_nt: TGCGCCAGCAGCTGGAGCTATCCCGGGTCGCAGTATTTT
clone_size: -; j_call: TRBJ1-1; d_call: -; v_call: TRBV13; cdr3_aa: CASNFQGLNTEAFF; cdr3_nt: TGTGCCAGCAACTTTCAGGGGCTGAACACTGAAGCTTTCTTT
clone_size: -; j_call: TRBJ2-7; d_call: -; v_call: TRBV7-8; cdr3_aa: CASSAADRRYEQYF; cdr3_nt: TGTGCCAGCAGCGCAGCGGATAGGCGGTACGAGCAGTACTTC
clone_size: -; j_call: TRBJ2-7; d_call: TRBD1; v_call: TRBV7-9; cdr3_aa: CASRDRNSYEQYF; cdr3_nt: TGTGCTAGCCGGGACAGGAACTCCTACGAGCAGTACTTC
clone_size: -; j_call: TRBJ1-4; d_call: -; v_call: TRBV6-5; cdr3_aa: CASSYLSQGTEKLFF; cdr3_nt: TGTGCCAGCAGTTATCTTAGCCAGGGAACTGAAAAACTGTTTTTT
clone_size: -; j_call: TRBJ1-2; d_call: -; v_call: TRBV7-9; cdr3_aa: CASSNPEGFFYGYTF; cdr3_nt: TGTGCCAGCAGCAATCCGGAGGGTTTCTTCTATGGCTACACCTTC
clone_size: -; j_call: TRBJ1-2; d_call: TRBD1; v_call: TRBV15; cdr3_aa: CATSRDKNRGPLTNYGYTF; cdr3_nt: TGTGCCACCAGCAGAGATAAGAACAGGGGACCACTAACTAACTATGGCTACACCTTC
clone_size: -; j_call: TRBJ2-2; d_call: -; v_call: TRBV2; cdr3_aa: CASSPQGYTGELFF; cdr3_nt: TGTGCCAGCAGTCCACAGGGTTACACCGGGGAGCTGTTTTTT
clone_size: -; j_call: TRBJ2-2; d_call: TRBD2; v_call: TRBV6-4; cdr3_aa: CASSDSASGGTTGELFF; cdr3_nt: TGTGCCAGCAGTGACTCGGCAAGCGGGGGAACCACCGGGGAGCTGTTTTTT
clone_size: -; j_call: TRBJ2-7; d_call: TRBD2; v_call: TRBV10-3; cdr3_aa: CAIRDSGGAHEQYF; cdr3_nt: TGTGCCATCAGGGATAGCGGGGGGGCCCACGAGCAGTACTTC
clone_size: -; j_call: TRBJ1-3; d_call: -; v_call: TRBV14; cdr3_aa: CASSQAAGRLLRNTIYF; cdr3_nt: TGTGCCAGCAGCCAAGCGGCAGGGCGCTTACTTCGAAACACCATATATTTT
clone_size: once; j_call: TRBJ1-1; d_call: TRBD1; v_call: TRBV27; cdr3_aa: CASSLQTGGTEAFF; cdr3_nt: TGTGCCAGCAGTTTACAAACAGGGGGCACTGAAGCTTTCTTT
clone_size: -; j_call: TRBJ2-5; d_call: -; v_call: TRBV6-5; cdr3_aa: CASSWRRDETQYF; cdr3_nt: TGTGCCAGCAGTTGGAGACGCGATGAGACCCAGTACTTC
clone_size: -; j_call: TRBJ2-3; d_call: TRBD2; v_call: TRBV5-1; cdr3_aa: CASSRRLSGGTDTQYF; cdr3_nt: TGCGCCAGCAGCCGGCGGCTGAGCGGGGGGACAGATACGCAGTATTTT
clone_size: -; j_call: TRBJ1-6; d_call: -; v_call: TRBV4-2; cdr3_aa: CASSHGDNSPLHF; cdr3_nt: TGTGCCAGCAGCCACGGGGATAATTCACCCCTCCACTTT
clone_size: -; j_call: TRBJ2-7; d_call: -; v_call: TRBV25-1; cdr3_aa: CASSPPPGEGIIGSEQYF; cdr3_nt: TGTGCCAGCAGTCCCCCACCGGGCGAGGGAATCATCGGGAGCGAGCAGTACTTC
clone_size: once; j_call: TRBJ2-2; d_call: -; v_call: TRBV19; cdr3_aa: CASSYHTADTGELFF; cdr3_nt: TGTGCCAGTAGTTACCATACCGCGGACACCGGGGAGCTGTTTTTT
clone_size: -; j_call: TRBJ1-6; d_call: TRBD1; v_call: TRBV5-1; cdr3_aa: CASSSGPGQGNSPLHF; cdr3_nt: TGCGCCAGCAGCTCAGGTCCGGGACAGGGTAATTCACCCCTCCACTTT
clone_size: -; j_call: TRBJ2-1; d_call: TRBD2; v_call: TRBV6-4; cdr3_aa: CASSLAGGWDEQFF; cdr3_nt: TGTGCCAGCAGTCTTGCGGGGGGGTGGGATGAGCAGTTCTTC
clone_size: once; j_call: TRBJ2-7; d_call: -; v_call: TRBV5-1; cdr3_aa: CASSLATEYEQYF; cdr3_nt: TGCGCCAGCAGCTTGGCGACAGAATACGAGCAGTACTTC
clone_size: -; j_call: TRBJ2-3; d_call: TRBD2; v_call: TRBV6-6; cdr3_aa: CASSYLLAGGGDTQYF; cdr3_nt: TGTGCCAGCAGTTACTTACTAGCGGGGGGCGGAGATACGCAGTATTTT
clone_size: -; j_call: TRBJ2-5; d_call: -; v_call: TRBV10-3; cdr3_aa: CAISDKLGQETQYF; cdr3_nt: TGTGCCATCAGTGATAAACTAGGCCAAGAGACCCAGTACTTC
clone_size: -; j_call: TRBJ1-5; d_call: TRBD1; v_call: TRBV11-2; cdr3_aa: CASSSGTGRNQPQHF; cdr3_nt: TGTGCCAGCAGCTCCGGGACAGGTAGGAATCAGCCCCAGCATTTT
clone_size: -; j_call: TRBJ2-4; d_call: TRBD1; v_call: TRBV4-1; cdr3_aa: CASSQLGQGRAKNIQYF; cdr3_nt: TGCGCCAGCAGCCAGCTGGGACAGGGGAGAGCCAAAAACATTCAGTACTTC
clone_size: once; j_call: TRBJ2-7; d_call: -; v_call: TRBV27; cdr3_aa: CASRLGGPTYEQYF; cdr3_nt: TGTGCCAGCAGGCTCGGGGGGCCTACCTACGAGCAGTACTTC
clone_size: -; j_call: TRBJ1-5; d_call: TRBD1; v_call: TRBV12-5; cdr3_aa: CASGDGQGSVSQHF; cdr3_nt: TGTGCTAGTGGTGATGGACAGGGCTCTGTGTCCCAGCATTTT
clone_size: once; j_call: TRBJ2-3; d_call: TRBD2; v_call: TRBV7-6; cdr3_aa: CASSIRAGRMADTQYF; cdr3_nt: TGTGCCAGCAGCATCCGAGCGGGGCGAATGGCAGATACGCAGTATTTT
clone_size: -; j_call: TRBJ1-5; d_call: -; v_call: TRBV2; cdr3_aa: CASSGQVDKDNQPQHF; cdr3_nt: TGTGCCAGCAGTGGACAGGTTGATAAGGATAATCAGCCCCAGCATTTT
clone_size: -; j_call: TRBJ1-5; d_call: TRBD1; v_call: TRBV15; cdr3_aa: CATTPGTGFDQPQHF; cdr3_nt: TGTGCCACCACCCCCGGGACAGGATTCGATCAGCCCCAGCATTTT
clone_size: once; j_call: TRBJ1-1; d_call: TRBD1; v_call: TRBV7-9; cdr3_aa: CASSYRGNTEAFF; cdr3_nt: TGTGCCAGCAGCTACAGGGGGAACACTGAAGCTTTCTTT